This T cell receptor beta chain was sequenced in a study of CD8+ T cells in alopecia areata. Treatment described: oral pan-JAK inhibitor, 5-10 mg twice daily. This clone showed up just a few times. The CDR3 length is 16 residues. V was clipped by 0 bases and J by 7 bases, with 17 bases between them. The germline V gene encodes CDR1 SGHDT and CDR2 YYEEEE. Extracted RNA was reverse transcribed into cDNA, the sequencing template. The table came from immunoSEQ multiplex PCR; TCRdb's copy has only in-frame clones and leaves some out. The sample holds a few hundred thousand clones, approximately 72% seen once.

The source of this sequence is a human donor with alopecia areata. V is TRBV5-6 and J is TRBJ2-1; D is possibly TRBD2 (5 bases). Source: CD4+ T cells sorted from blood, taken between weeks 43 and 45, from a patient treated with tofacitinib. CDR3 in amino acids: CASSLDPVTSGNEQFF. As DNA, the CDR3 is TGTGCCAGCAGCTTGGACCCAGTCACATCGGGGAATGAGCAGTTCTTC.